The 10 T cell receptor beta chains below all came from one sample that was sequenced in a study of OX40 agonist ivuxolimab in advanced cancers. TCRdb's copy holds only in-frame clones and misses some; the assay was immunoSEQ multiplex PCR. Here the sample spans around 65,000 clones, approximately 89% being singletons. Material: CD4+ or CD8+ T cells sorted from blood, obtained in a trial of the OX40 agonist ivuxolimab. The receptors derive from an adult with an advanced solid tumor such as melanoma, head and neck, liver or kidney cancer.

The chain carries TRBV2 and TRBJ2-7, with a tentative D call TRBD2 (5 bases). The CDR3 runs to 14 residues. The germline CDR1 and CDR2 sequences are SNHLY and FYNNEI. V lost 6 bases and J lost 0, with 12 bases in between. This CDR3 reads CASRGEGGSYEQYF. CDR3 bases: TGTGCCAGCAGGGGAGAGGGCGGCTCCTACGAGCAGTACTTC.

This clone was found a few times. The genes are TRBV7-2 and TRBJ2-5; D is unclear. Germline V lookup: CDR1 SGHTA, CDR2 FQGNSA. Trimming shortened V by 4 bases and J by 5 bases, and 20 bases separated the two germline ends. CDR3 size: 16 residues. DNA of the CDR3: TGTGCCAGCAGCTATTACACGGACCCAAAAGGGGAGACCCAGTACTTC. This sequence encodes CASSYYTDPKGETQYF.

A single count supports this clone. J is TRBJ1-5 and V is TRBV20-1; D uncertain. The CDR3 has 11 residues. Trimming removed 6 bases from V and 5 bases from J, with 8 bases in between. Germline-derived CDR1 and CDR2 are DFQATT and SNEGSKA (reference sequence). CDR3 in DNA: TGCAGTGCCGGTGGCTATCAGCCCCAGCATTTT. Translating it yields CSAGGYQPQHF.

This clone has more than one count but fewer than ten. The V gene is TRBV30, the J gene TRBJ1-1; no clear D. V lost 2 bases, J lost 1 base, and 11 bases lay in between. Looked up from germline, CDR1 is GTSNPN and CDR2 is SVGIG (reference sequence). The CDR3 length is 14 residues. In DNA, the CDR3 is TGTGCCTGGAGTTCCCAGACCGGGAACACTGAAGCTTTCTTT. Amino acid sequence: CAWSSQTGNTEAFF.

This chain uses TRBV5-1 with TRBJ1-2; possibly TRBD1 for D (5 bases). There are 13 residues in the CDR3. Trimming took 3 bases from V and 6 from J, leaving 12 bases between them. Germline loops: CDR1 SGHRS, CDR2 YFSETQ. CDR3 sequence reads: CASSWGPGDGYTF. The CDR3 bases are TGCGCCAGCAGCTGGGGACCTGGAGATGGCTACACCTTC.

The chain employs TRBV11-3 and TRBJ2-5; D call uncertain. The length of the CDR3 is 14 residues. CDR1 is SGHNT, CDR2 YENEEA, per germline. The V gene lost 2 bases and the J gene lost 3 bases, with 10 bases spanning the gap. The CDR3 DNA is TGTGCCAGCAGCTTATATCCAGACGAAGAGACCCAGTACTTC. It is translated as CASSLYPDEETQYF.

This rearrangement joins TRBV5-1 to TRBJ1-1; 7 bases align to TRBD1. V was clipped by 3 bases and J by 1 base; unmatched bases: 12. The germline V gene has CDR1 SGHRS and CDR2 YFSETQ. The CDR3 has 17 residues. The CDR3: CASSSPLNRGENTEAFF. CDR3 coding DNA: TGCGCCAGCAGCTCACCCTTAAACAGGGGAGAGAACACTGAAGCTTTCTTT.

This sequence joins TRBV7-2 and TRBJ2-2, with D possibly TRBD1 on 6 matching bases. V was pared by 1 base and J by 4 bases, with 13 bases between. The CDR3 contains 16 residues. Germline V lookup: CDR1 SGHTA, CDR2 FQGNSA. DNA of the CDR3: TGTGCCAGCAGCTTAGAACAGGGAACGACCACCGGGGAGCTGTTTTTT. Its protein product is CASSLEQGTTTGELFF.

The chain combines TRBV25-1 with TRBJ2-1; D not resolved. V was clipped by 7 bases and J by 3 bases, with 10 bases between them. Germline loops: CDR1 MGHDK, CDR2 SYGVNS. The CDR3 length is 13 residues. The CDR3: CASTRPGYNEQFF. The CDR3 nucleotides read TGTGCCAGCACTCGACCGGGCTACAATGAGCAGTTCTTC.

The DNA for the CDR3 is TGTGCCAGCGCAGGGGCTCGGGGCGAGCAGTACTTC. This sequence encodes CASAGARGEQYF. This sequence joins TRBV27 and TRBJ2-7; D may be TRBD1 (6 bases). The length of the CDR3 is 12 residues. Trimming pared 8 bases from V and 6 bases from J, leaving 14 bases between. CDR1 and CDR2 (germline): MNHEY, SMNVEV (reference sequence).